This entry lists 26 T cell receptor beta chains sequenced from one sample in a study of neurological immune-mediated disorders. TCRdb passed the 5' RACE reads through MiXCR, listing each CDR3 protein once. The sample has under 40,000 distinct CDR3 sequences, around 7.8% seen once. The sample comprised PBMCs. The receptors were sampled from a woman aged 40 to 55 in good health.

In its sample, this clonotype was seen a few times. The chain combines TRBV7-9 with TRBJ1-1; TRBD1 is a possible D gene (6 bases). Germline CDR1 reads SEHNR; CDR2 reads FQNEAQ (reference sequence). The CDR3 is made up of 15 amino acids. The ends were cut back, 11 bases at V and 1 base at J, with 20 bases in the middle. This CDR3 reads CASSRGRSRNTEAFF. As DNA, the CDR3 is TGTGCCTCAAGTAGGGGGAGGTCGAGGAACACTGAAGCTTTCTTT.

This clonotype has a count of ten or more. This chain connects TRBV29-1 to TRBJ1-1; D gene uncertain. V was cut by 6 bases and J by 1 base, with 12 bases left in between. Germline assignment: CDR1 SQVTM and CDR2 ANQGSEA. The length of the CDR3 is 13 residues. The CDR3 DNA sequence: TGCAGCGTAGCTGATGCAGGGAACACTGAAGCTTTCTTT. It codes for CSVADAGNTEAFF.

Notes on this clonotype: One base away lies a much larger clone, so this may be a sequencing read error. The chain links TRBV27 to TRBJ1-1; D unresolved. The CDR3 runs to 16 residues. Trimming shortened V by 0 bases and J by 5 bases, and 16 bases separated the two germline ends. Germline V gives CDR1 MNHEY, CDR2 SMNVEV (reference sequence). In DNA, the CDR3 is TGTGCCAGCAGTTTATCTATGAGAGGGCTGGGAACTGAAGCTTTCTTT. Residues: CASSLSMRGLGTEAFF.

This clonotype came up a few times. The chain links TRBV3-1 to TRBJ1-1; TRBD1 matches 7 bases. V gave up 0 bases and J gave up 3 bases; unmatched junction bases: 4. Germline assignment: CDR1 LGHDT and CDR2 YNNKEL (reference sequence). The CDR3 runs 15 residues. CDR3 sequence reads: CASSQESGGYTEAFF. CDR3 DNA sequence: TGTGCCAGCAGCCAAGAGTCAGGGGGTTACACTGAAGCTTTCTTT.

This clonotype came up many times. CDR3: CASSLARTNSPLHF. Here the CDR3 DNA reads TGTGCCAGCAGTTTAGCGCGAACAAATTCACCCCTCCACTTT. This chain connects TRBV12-3 or TRBV12-4 to TRBJ1-6; D gene uncertain. V lost 0 bases, J lost 7 bases, and 7 bases lay in between. This CDR3 spans 14 amino acids.

Many counts were recorded for this clonotype. This chain links TRBV18 with TRBJ1-5; D is undetermined. Germline V CDR1 and CDR2: KGHSH, LQKENI. The CDR3 spans 15 residues. V dropped 5 bases and J dropped 3 bases, with 14 bases sitting between them. The DNA for the CDR3 is TGTGCCAGCTCATCTAGCGGATTCCCCAATCAGCCCCAGCATTTT. As protein: CASSSSGFPNQPQHF.

This clonotype showed up many times. The V and J genes are TRBV10-3 and TRBJ1-4; D call uncertain. V gave up 6 bases and J gave up 10 bases, with 18 bases separating them. The CDR3 sequence is 14 residues long. In germline, CDR1 is ENHRY, CDR2 SYGVKD. CDR3 sequence reads: CAISLDAAESKLFF. In DNA, the CDR3 is TGTGCCATCAGCCTGGACGCCGCCGAGTCAAAACTGTTTTTT.

This sequence joins TRBV6-5 and TRBJ2-7, with TRBD1 matching 7 bases. V lost 5 bases to trimming and J lost 3 bases; unmatched junction nucleotides: 7. Germline CDR1 reads MNHEY; CDR2 reads SVGAGI. The CDR3 sequence is 14 residues long. CDR3 nucleotide sequence: TGTGCCAGCAGTCTCCGGGACAGATTCTACGAGCAGTACTTC. Residues: CASSLRDRFYEQYF.

The rearrangement joins TRBV9 to TRBJ2-7, with TRBD2 identical over 13 bases. J lost 5 bases, V lost 3 bases, and 11 bases had no gene match. Germline V gene sequence: CDR1 SGDLS, CDR2 YYNGEE. CDR3 length: 17 amino acids. CDR3 in amino acids: CASSATGLAGMVNEQYF. CDR3 nucleotide sequence: TGTGCCAGCAGCGCTACGGGACTAGCGGGAATGGTTAACGAGCAGTACTTC. The whole variable domain, remainder taken from reference TRBV9 and TRBJ2-7, is DSGVTQTPKHLITATGQRVTLRCSPRSGDLSVYWYQQSLDQGLQFLIQYYNGEERAKGNILERFSAQQFPDLHSELNLSSLELGDSALYFCASSATGLAGMVNEQYFGPGTRLTVT.

This clonotype has at least ten counts. The rearrangement joins TRBV20-1 to TRBJ2-5; 15 bases map to TRBD2. CDR1 is DFQATT, CDR2 SNEGSKA, per germline (reference sequence). The V and J ends lost 6 bases and 6 bases, in that order; junction bases with no gene match: 5. This CDR3 is 14 amino acids long. CDR3 in amino acids: CSAPGLAGGQTQYF. CDR3 coding DNA: TGCAGTGCGCCGGGACTAGCGGGAGGACAGACCCAGTACTTC.

In this sample, this clonotype turned up many times. The J gene is TRBJ2-1, the V gene TRBV11-1, with 8 bases aligning to TRBD2. Germline-derived CDR1 and CDR2 are SGHAT and FQDESV (reference sequence). There are 17 residues in the CDR3. Germline trimming cut 4 bases from V and 0 bases from J; bases unmatched to any gene: 8. CDR3 amino acids: CASSSDGAGVSYNEQFF. As DNA, the CDR3 is TGTGCCAGCAGCTCAGATGGAGCGGGAGTCTCCTACAATGAGCAGTTCTTC.

This clonotype occurred many times. The chain combines TRBV28 with TRBJ2-3, with D hard to call. The ends were cut back, 10 bases at V and 0 bases at J, with 11 bases in the middle. This CDR3 region has 13 residues. Germline-derived CDR1 and CDR2 are MDHEN and SYDVKM. The CDR3 sequence is CATGPPSTDTQYF. The CDR3 DNA is TGTGCCACCGGGCCCCCTAGCACAGATACGCAGTATTTT.

This clonotype appeared many times. The V call is TRBV14, the J call TRBJ1-2, with unresolved D. Trimming shortened V by 0 bases and J by 4 bases, and 9 bases separated the two germline ends. The CDR3 extends over 14 amino acids. Germline CDR1 SGHDN, CDR2 FVKESK. In DNA, the CDR3 is TGTGCCAGCAGCCAAGATGGCCGGTCCTATGGCTACACCTTC. Encoded protein: CASSQDGRSYGYTF.

This clonotype was seen ten or more times. This rearrangement joins TRBV5-1 to TRBJ1-5; 9 bases line up with TRBD1. After removal of 3 bases from V and 6 bases from J, the junction contained 4 bases not matched to a gene. The CDR3 runs to 14 residues. CDR1 and CDR2 from the germline V gene are SGHRS and YFSETQ. CDR3 region: CASSWTGVGQPQHF. The CDR3, as DNA: TGCGCCAGCAGCTGGACAGGGGTGGGTCAGCCCCAGCATTTT.

The chain carries TRBV9 and TRBJ2-7, with D possibly being TRBD2 (6 bases). V gave up 1 base and J gave up 3 bases, with 14 bases separating them. The CDR3 is made up of 15 amino acids. In germline, CDR1 is SGDLS, CDR2 YYNGEE. The CDR3 here is CASSVTGTLGYEQYF. CDR3 DNA sequence: TGTGCCAGCAGCGTAACTGGGACTCTCGGCTACGAGCAGTACTTC.

This clonotype was seen ten or more times. The rearrangement links TRBV6-1 to TRBJ2-1; D may be TRBD1 (5 bases). Germline lookup yields CDR1 MNHNS and CDR2 SASEGT. The CDR3 consists of 15 residues. V lost 0 bases and J lost 6, with 12 bases in between. CDR3 residues: CASSEAGRQLNEQFF. CDR3 sequence (DNA): TGTGCCAGCAGTGAAGCCGGAAGACAGCTCAATGAGCAGTTCTTC.

At least ten counts were recorded for this clonotype. The rearrangement joins TRBV7-7 to TRBJ1-6; 10 bases fit TRBD1. The CDR3 totals 16 residues. V lost 4 bases and J lost 5; bases outside the gene matches: 5. CDR1 is SSHAT, CDR2 FNYEAQ, per germline (reference sequence). The CDR3 loop reads CASSWGQGNDNSPLHF. Written as DNA, the CDR3 is TGTGCCAGCAGCTGGGGACAGGGGAACGATAATTCACCCCTCCACTTT.

This clonotype was observed at least ten times. CDR3 sequence reads: CASSDYNEQFF. CDR3 sequence (DNA): TGTGCCAGCAGCGACTACAATGAGCAGTTCTTC. V gene TRBV28 combines with J gene TRBJ2-1; D call uncertain. The germline V and J ends were trimmed by 6 bases and 3 bases, with 3 bases remaining between them. This CDR3 is built from 11 residues. Germline CDR1 reads MDHEN; CDR2 reads SYDVKM.

This clonotype has ten or more counts. The rearrangement links TRBV10-1 to TRBJ2-3; D might be TRBD2 (6 bases). The CDR3 contains 13 residues. Trimming pared 7 bases from V and 1 base from J, leaving 9 bases between. Per germline, CDR1 WNHNN and CDR2 SYGVQD (reference sequence). The CDR3 DNA reads TGCGCCAGCAAGGAGGGTGGCACAGATACGCAGTATTTT. This encodes CASKEGGTDTQYF.

There are many counts of this clonotype. The chain couples TRBV25-1 to TRBJ1-1, with 7 positions matching TRBD1. This CDR3 has 13 amino acids. Trimming took 6 bases from V and 5 from J; bases not matched to a gene: 6. The germline V gene encodes CDR1 MGHDK and CDR2 SYGVNS. The CDR3 loop reads CASRQTGLTEAFF. The DNA of the CDR3 is TGTGCCAGCAGGCAGACAGGGTTGACTGAAGCTTTCTTT.

This clonotype was counted many times. This sequence joins TRBV9 and TRBJ2-3, with 9 bases aligning to TRBD2. Trimming at V came to 3 bases and at J to 3 bases, leaving 8 bases not matched to a gene. CDR3 length: 16 residues. From germline, CDR1 is SGDLS and CDR2 YYNGEE. This CDR3 reads CASSDDSGGGTDTQYF. The DNA of the CDR3 is TGTGCCAGCAGCGACGATAGCGGGGGAGGTACAGATACGCAGTATTTT.

This clonotype was observed a few times. The rearrangement links TRBV7-6 to TRBJ2-2; unclear D gene. Germline CDR1 reads SGHVS; CDR2 reads FNYEAQ. Deletions cut 1 base from V and 2 bases from J, with 5 bases between. The CDR3 loop spans 14 amino acids. The CDR3 region is CASSLEVNTGELFF. CDR3 nucleotide sequence: TGTGCCAGCAGCTTAGAGGTCAACACCGGGGAGCTGTTTTTT. The entire variable domain, with the rest obtained from reference TRBV7-6 and TRBJ2-2, is as follows: GAGVSQSPRYKVTKRGQDVALRCDPISGHVSLYWYRQALGQGPEFLTYFNYEAQQDKSGLPNDRFSAERPEGSISTLTIQRTEQRDSAMYRCASSLEVNTGELFFGEGSRLTVL.

The sample holds many counts of this clonotype. J is TRBJ1-4 and V is TRBV28; tentative D call: TRBD1 (5 bases). Germline CDR1 MDHEN, CDR2 SYDVKM. Trimming stripped 5 bases from V and 4 bases from J, with 20 bases between. The CDR3 contains 17 residues. The CDR3 coding sequence is TGTGCCAGCAGTCCCCCCCGGGGGTTAGGGTTTAATGAAAAACTGTTTTTT. It specifies CASSPPRGLGFNEKLFF. Filled out from reference TRBV28 and TRBJ1-4, the complete variable domain reads DVKVTQSSRYLVKRTGEKVFLECVQDMDHENMFWYRQDPGLGLRLIYFSYDVKMKEKGDIPEGYSVSREKKERFSLILESASTNQTSMYLCASSPPRGLGFNEKLFFGSGTQLSVL.

This clonotype was seen many times. This chain connects TRBV9 to TRBJ2-3; 7 bases align to TRBD1. CDR3 length equals 15 residues. The trim removed 4 bases at V and 2 bases at J, leaving 7 bases unmatched. Germline CDR1 and CDR2: SGDLS and YYNGEE. CDR3 sequence reads: CASSQQGLNTDTQYF. The CDR3 nucleotides read TGTGCCAGCAGCCAACAGGGGTTAAACACAGATACGCAGTATTTT.

This clonotype was counted ten times or more. The chain carries TRBV6-5 and TRBJ2-2, with D maybe TRBD1 (6 bases). Deletions cut 4 bases from V and 5 bases from J, with 11 bases between. Germline lookup yields CDR1 MNHEY and CDR2 SVGAGI. The CDR3 is made up of 14 amino acids. The CDR3 protein is CASSFTGYTGELFF. CDR3 nucleotides: TGTGCCAGCAGTTTTACAGGGTATACCGGGGAGCTGTTTTTT.

This clonotype appeared many times. The chain is built from TRBV6-5 and TRBJ1-6; D uncertain. Trimming removed 0 bases from V and 7 bases from J, with 10 bases in between. The CDR3 is made up of 15 amino acids. Germline values: CDR1 MNHEY, CDR2 SVGAGI. The CDR3 loop reads CASSYSGYGNSPLHF. The CDR3, as DNA: TGTGCCAGCAGTTACTCGGGATACGGAAATTCACCCCTCCACTTT.